The text below deals with one T cell receptor (beta chain). The antigen is not known. One end of the junction is discordant with germline, which a read error may explain. PCR was performed a second time for about 7 to 12 cycles using a sample-barcoded 5' primer and a J-beta primer mix. MiXCR, run by TCRdb on the 5' RACE reads, gives a single entry per CDR3 protein. There are around 900,000 distinct CDR3 sequences in the sample; 51% occur only once, and about a fifth lies in the top ten. These data are taken from a study of blood T cells in healthy people across ages. Broader study findings: TCR beta diversity per million T cells fell roughly linearly with age.

Extractions gave at least 5 micrograms of total RNA per sample. The CDR3 sequence is 18 residues long. In germline, CDR1 is PRHDT, CDR2 FYEKMQ (reference sequence). This chain connects TRBV13 to TRBJ2-3, with D perhaps TRBD1 (5 bases). This clonotype was obtained from a woman in her sixties or seventies in good health. The material sequenced was blood. Written as DNA, the CDR3 is TGTGCCAGCAGCCTAGAGCCGACCTTAGGGGAACTCACAGATATGCAGTATTTT. Amino acid sequence: CASSLEPTLGELTDMQYF.